These 2 T cell receptor beta chains originate from one sample sequenced in a study of blood T cell repertoires in COVID-19. Repertoires were generated with immunoSEQ multiplex PCR, while TCRdb's copy carries only in-frame clones and drops some. The sample holds 200,000 to 250,000 clones, roughly 79% seen once. Material for sequencing was peripheral blood. Receptor source: an elderly woman with COVID-19, enrolled during active disease.

This chain connects TRBV6-1 to TRBJ1-2; 7 nucleotides match TRBD1. Unmatched junction bases numbered 5, after V lost 7 bases and J lost 6 bases. CDR1 is MNHNS, CDR2 SASEGT, per germline. CDR3 length equals 12 residues. The CDR3 protein is CASTKDRHGYTF. DNA of the CDR3: TGTGCCAGCACCAAGGACAGGCATGGCTACACCTTC.

The rearrangement uses TRBV5-1 and TRBJ1-2; D remains ambiguous. Per germline, CDR1 SGHRS and CDR2 YFSETQ. The CDR3 loop spans 13 amino acids. V dropped 0 bases and J dropped 7 bases, with 10 bases sitting between them. The DNA of the CDR3 is TGCGCCAGCAGCTTGGAAGGGAGCGGTGGCTACACCTTC. This translates into CASSLEGSGGYTF.